Listed here is a single T cell receptor beta chain. Deletions cut 5 bases from V and 3 bases from J, with 16 bases between. The CDR3 length is 15 residues. Germline V gene data show CDR1 as SEHNR and CDR2 as FQNEAQ (reference sequence). The data originate from a study of blood T cell repertoires in COVID-19. Overall study: Whether acute or convalescent, the COVID-19 samples came from the United States, Italy and Spain. The cDNA or gDNA used as material had been derived from T cells, B-cell-depleted T cells, or PBMCs.

The table came from immunoSEQ multiplex PCR; TCRdb's copy has only in-frame clones and leaves some out. The sample has approximately 220,000 clones; roughly 80% are singletons. The sequence came from an elderly woman with acute or convalescent COVID-19. Sequencing was performed on peripheral blood. The V and J genes are TRBV7-9 and TRBJ1-1, with D unresolved. CDR3 protein: CASSRDRLLDTEAFF. The CDR3 DNA sequence: TGTGCCAGCAGCCGCGACCGGTTGCTAGACACTGAAGCTTTCTTT.